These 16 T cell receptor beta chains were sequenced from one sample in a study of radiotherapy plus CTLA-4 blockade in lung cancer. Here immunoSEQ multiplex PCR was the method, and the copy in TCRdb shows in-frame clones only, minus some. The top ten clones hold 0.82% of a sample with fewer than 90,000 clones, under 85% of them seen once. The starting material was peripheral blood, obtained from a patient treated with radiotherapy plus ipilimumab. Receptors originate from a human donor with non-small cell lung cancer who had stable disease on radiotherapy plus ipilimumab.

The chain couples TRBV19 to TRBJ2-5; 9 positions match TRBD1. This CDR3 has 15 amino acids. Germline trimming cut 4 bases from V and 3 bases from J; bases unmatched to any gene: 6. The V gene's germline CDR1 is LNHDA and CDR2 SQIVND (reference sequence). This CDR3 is CASSTQGAGKETQYF. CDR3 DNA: TGTGCCAGTAGTACACAGGGGGCCGGGAAAGAGACCCAGTACTTC. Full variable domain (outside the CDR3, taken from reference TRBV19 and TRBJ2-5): DGGITQSPKYLFRKEGQNVTLSCEQNLNHDAMYWYRQDPGQGLRLIYYSQIVNDFQKGDIAEGYSVSREKKESFPLTVTSAQKNPTAFYLCASSTQGAGKETQYFGPGTRLLVL.

The CDR3 sequence is CASSAPGQGLQETQYF. CDR3 nucleotide sequence: TGTGCCAGCAGCGCGCCGGGACAGGGACTCCAAGAGACCCAGTACTTC. The chain couples TRBV12-1 to TRBJ2-5; TRBD1 is the table's D call and was not checked against the DNA. TRBV12-1 is recorded as a pseudogene. The CDR3 runs 16 residues.

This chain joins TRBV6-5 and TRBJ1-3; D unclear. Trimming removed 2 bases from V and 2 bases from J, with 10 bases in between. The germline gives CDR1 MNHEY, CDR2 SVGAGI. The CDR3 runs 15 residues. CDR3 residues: CASSYRGSPGNTIYF. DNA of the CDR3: TGTGCCAGCAGTTACCGCGGCTCCCCTGGAAACACCATATATTTT.

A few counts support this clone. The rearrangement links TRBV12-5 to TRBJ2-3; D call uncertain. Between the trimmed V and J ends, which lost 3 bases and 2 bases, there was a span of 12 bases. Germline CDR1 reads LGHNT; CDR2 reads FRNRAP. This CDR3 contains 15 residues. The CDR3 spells CASGLSREVTDTQYF. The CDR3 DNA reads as TGTGCTAGTGGTTTAAGTAGAGAAGTCACAGATACGCAGTATTTT.

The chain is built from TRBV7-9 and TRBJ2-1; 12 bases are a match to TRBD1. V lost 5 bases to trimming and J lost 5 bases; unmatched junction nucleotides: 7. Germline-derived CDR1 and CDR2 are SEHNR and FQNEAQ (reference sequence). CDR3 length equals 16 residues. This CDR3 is CASSLPGTGGHNEQFF. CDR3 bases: TGTGCCAGCAGCCTACCCGGGACAGGGGGCCACAATGAGCAGTTCTTC.

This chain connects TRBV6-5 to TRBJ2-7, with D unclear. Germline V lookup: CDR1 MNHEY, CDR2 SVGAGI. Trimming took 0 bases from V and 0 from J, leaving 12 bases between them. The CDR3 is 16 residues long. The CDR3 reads CASSYSPGYYSYEQYF. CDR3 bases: TGTGCCAGCAGTTACTCGCCGGGTTACTACTCCTACGAGCAGTACTTC.

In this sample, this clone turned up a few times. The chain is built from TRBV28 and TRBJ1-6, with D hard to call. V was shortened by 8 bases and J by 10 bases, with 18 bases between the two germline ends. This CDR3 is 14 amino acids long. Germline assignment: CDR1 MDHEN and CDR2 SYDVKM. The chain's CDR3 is CASVVDSRRSPLHF. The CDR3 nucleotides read TGTGCCAGCGTCGTGGACTCAAGGCGCTCACCCCTCCACTTT. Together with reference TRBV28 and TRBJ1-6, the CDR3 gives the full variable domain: DVKVTQSSRYLVKRTGEKVFLECVQDMDHENMFWYRQDPGLGLRLIYFSYDVKMKEKGDIPEGYSVSREKKERFSLILESASTNQTSMYLCASVVDSRRSPLHFGNGTRLTVT.

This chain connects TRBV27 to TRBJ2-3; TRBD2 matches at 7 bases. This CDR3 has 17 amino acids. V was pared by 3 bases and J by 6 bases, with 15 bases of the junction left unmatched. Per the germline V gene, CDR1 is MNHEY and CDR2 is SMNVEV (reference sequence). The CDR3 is CASSLISWGGLSDTQYF. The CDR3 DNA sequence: TGTGCCAGCAGTTTGATTTCGTGGGGGGGACTGTCGGATACGCAGTATTTT.

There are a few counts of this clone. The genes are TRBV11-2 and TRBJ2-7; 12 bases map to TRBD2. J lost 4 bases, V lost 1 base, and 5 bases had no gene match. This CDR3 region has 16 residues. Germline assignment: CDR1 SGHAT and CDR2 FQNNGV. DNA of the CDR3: TGTGCCAGCAGCTTAGTCCTCGGACTAGCGGGGTACGAGCAGTACTTC. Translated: CASSLVLGLAGYEQYF. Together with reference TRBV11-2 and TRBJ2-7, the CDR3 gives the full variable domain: EAGVAQSPRYKIIEKRQSVAFWCNPISGHATLYWYQQILGQGPKLLIQFQNNGVVDDSQLPKDRFSAERLKGVDSTLKIQPAKLEDSAVYLCASSLVLGLAGYEQYFGPGTRLTVT.

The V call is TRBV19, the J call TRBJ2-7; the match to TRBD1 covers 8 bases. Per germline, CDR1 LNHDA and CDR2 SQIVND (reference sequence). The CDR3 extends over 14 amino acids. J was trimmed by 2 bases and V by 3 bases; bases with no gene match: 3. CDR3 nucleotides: TGTGCCAGTAGTATGACAGGGGCCACCTACGAGCAGTACTTC. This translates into CASSMTGATYEQYF.

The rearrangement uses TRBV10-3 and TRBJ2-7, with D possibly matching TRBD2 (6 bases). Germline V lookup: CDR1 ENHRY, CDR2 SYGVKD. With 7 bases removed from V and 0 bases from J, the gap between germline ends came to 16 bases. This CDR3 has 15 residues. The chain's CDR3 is CAIKGGQKFSYEQYF. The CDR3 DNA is TGTGCCATCAAGGGAGGACAAAAATTCTCCTACGAGCAGTACTTC.

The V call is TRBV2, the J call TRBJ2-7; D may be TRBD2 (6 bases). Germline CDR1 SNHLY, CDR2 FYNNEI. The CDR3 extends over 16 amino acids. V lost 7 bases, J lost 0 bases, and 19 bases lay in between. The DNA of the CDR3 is TGTGCCAGCACCAAGGGGAGCGGGCGGAGCTCCTACGAGCAGTACTTC. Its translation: CASTKGSGRSSYEQYF. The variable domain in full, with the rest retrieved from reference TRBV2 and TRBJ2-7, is EPEVTQTPSHQVTQMGQEVILRCVPISNHLYFYWYRQILGQKVEFLVSFYNNEISEKSEIFDDQFSVERPDGSNFTLKIRSTKLEDSAMYFCASTKGSGRSSYEQYFGPGTRLTVT.

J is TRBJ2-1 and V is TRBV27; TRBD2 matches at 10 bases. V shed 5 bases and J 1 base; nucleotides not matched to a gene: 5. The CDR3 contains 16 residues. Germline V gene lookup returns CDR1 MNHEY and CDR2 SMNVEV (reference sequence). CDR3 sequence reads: CASSPSTSGSYNEQFF. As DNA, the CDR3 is TGTGCCAGCAGTCCCTCGACTAGCGGGTCCTACAATGAGCAGTTCTTC.

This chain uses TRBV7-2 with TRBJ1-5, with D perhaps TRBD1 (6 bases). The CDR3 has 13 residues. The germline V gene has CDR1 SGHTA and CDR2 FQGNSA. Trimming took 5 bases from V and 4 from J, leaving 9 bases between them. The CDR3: CASSMDRNQPQHF. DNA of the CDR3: TGTGCCAGCAGCATGGACAGAAATCAGCCCCAGCATTTT.

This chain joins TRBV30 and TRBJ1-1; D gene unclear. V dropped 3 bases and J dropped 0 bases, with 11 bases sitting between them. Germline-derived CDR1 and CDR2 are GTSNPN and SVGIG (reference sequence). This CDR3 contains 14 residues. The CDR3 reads CAWRDTVMNTEAFF. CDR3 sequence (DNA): TGTGCCTGGAGGGATACAGTTATGAACACTGAAGCTTTCTTT.

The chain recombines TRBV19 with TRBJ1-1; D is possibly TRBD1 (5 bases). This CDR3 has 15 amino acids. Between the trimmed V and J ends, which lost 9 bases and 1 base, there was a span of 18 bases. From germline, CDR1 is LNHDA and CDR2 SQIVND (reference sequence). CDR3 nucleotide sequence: TGTGCCAGCACCCACCGCTCGGGGGGGAACACTGAAGCTTTCTTT. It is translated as CASTHRSGGNTEAFF.